The 5 T cell receptor beta chains given below trace back to one sample, sequenced in a study of blood T cells in healthy people across ages. Through a sample-barcoded 5' primer and a J-beta primer mix, a second PCR was run for roughly 6 to 11 cycles. TCRdb fed the 5' RACE reads into MiXCR, producing one record per CDR3 protein. The sample carries fewer than 750,000 distinct CDR3 sequences, roughly half recorded once. Sequencing was performed on blood. The source of these receptors is a woman aged 80 or over in good health.

The chain couples TRBV7-9 to TRBJ1-1; TRBD1 is a possible D gene (6 bases). The CDR3 has 15 residues. Per the germline V gene, CDR1 is SEHNR and CDR2 is FQNEAQ (reference sequence). Deletions cut 4 bases from V and 3 bases from J, with 15 bases between. In nucleotides, the CDR3 is TGTGCCAGCAGCTCCCCGGTGGGGGGGCACACTGAAGCTTTCTTT. It is translated as CASSSPVGGHTEAFF.

The chain carries TRBV29-1 and TRBJ2-7; TRBD2 is a possible D gene (5 bases). V lost 1 base and J lost 3, with 16 bases in between. There are 15 residues in the CDR3. CDR1 is SQVTM and CDR2 is ANQGSEA in the germline V gene. CDR3 loop: CSVEGEPRLFYEQYF. CDR3 nucleotides: TGCAGCGTTGAAGGAGAACCCAGACTATTCTACGAGCAGTACTTC.

This clonotype appeared a few times. Given a much more abundant clone one base away, this may be a read error. The J gene is TRBJ2-1, the V gene TRBV30; D remains ambiguous. The end of the DNA fits TRBJ2-7 better, so the J call may be wrong. Germline loops: CDR1 GTSNPN, CDR2 SVGIG (reference sequence). The CDR3 sequence is 14 residues long. CDR3 bases: TGTGCCTGGAGGAATATTGGACCCTACAATGAGCAGTACTTC. Translating gives CAWRNIGPYNEQYF.

This clonotype has ten or more counts. The chain employs TRBV9 and TRBJ2-1; 8 positions match TRBD2. There are 15 residues in the CDR3. Germline V CDR1 and CDR2: SGDLS, YYNGEE. The trim removed 0 bases at V and 5 bases at J, leaving 4 bases unmatched. The CDR3 loop reads CASSVGGGRNNEQFF. As DNA, the CDR3 is TGTGCCAGCAGCGTAGGGGGCGGGAGGAACAATGAGCAGTTCTTC.

This clonotype was observed at least ten times. The chain employs TRBV5-6 and TRBJ2-5, with 7 bases identical to TRBD1. Germline trimming cut 4 bases from V and 6 bases from J; bases unmatched to any gene: 9. The CDR3 covers 14 residues. Germline V gene data show CDR1 as SGHDT and CDR2 as YYEEEE. For the CDR3, the DNA is TGTGCCAGCAGCGCAACAGGGGTACGGAAGACCCAGTACTTC. Translated: CASSATGVRKTQYF.